The 23 T cell receptor beta chains given below trace back to one sample, sequenced in a study of vaccination and CD4 T cells after COVID-19. These receptors' antigens are unknown. Once obtained from cultured CD4+ T cells, the DNA was sequenced using the Oncomine TCR Beta short-read assay. TCRdb reprocessed the PCR reads with MiXCR, giving one entry per CDR3 protein. The sample includes about 7,200 distinct CDR3 sequences, around two fifths of them seen just once. Indicated treatment: roughly 10-day PBMC culture with coronavirus spike peptide pools or control peptides (ViraFEST assay). These CD4+ T cells came from an unexposed donor, sampled before the COVID-19 pandemic (2011-2018). Sample: CD4+ T cells from blood, cultured in vitro. The receptor source for this set is a human donor in good health.

This chain links TRBV2 with TRBJ2-5; D is uncertain. V dropped 5 bases and J dropped 7 bases, with 8 bases sitting between them. The CDR3 extends over 11 amino acids. Germline-derived CDR1 and CDR2 are SNHLY and FYNNEI. CDR3 residues: CASSQYGTQYF. The DNA of the CDR3 is TGTGCCAGCAGTCAGTACGGGACCCAGTACTTC. The complete variable domain, with remaining parts taken from reference TRBV2 and TRBJ2-5, reads EPEVTQTPSHQVTQMGQEVILRCVPISNHLYFYWYRQILGQKVEFLVSFYNNEISEKSEIFDDQFSVERPDGSNFTLKIRSTKLEDSAMYFCASSQYGTQYFGPGTRLLVL.

This clonotype was seen once. The J gene is TRBJ1-1, the V gene TRBV28, with D possibly TRBD1 on 6 matching bases. Germline assignment: CDR1 MDHEN and CDR2 SYDVKM. Trimming removed 8 bases from V and 3 bases from J, with 13 bases in between. The CDR3 totals 13 residues. In DNA form, the CDR3 reads TGTGCCAGCTCACAGGGCCCGTACACTGAAGCTTTCTTT. It is translated as CASSQGPYTEAFF.

This clonotype was counted only a few times. The rearrangement joins TRBV7-9 to TRBJ2-7; 7 bases agree with TRBD1. The CDR3 runs 17 residues. Trimming took 5 bases from V and 4 from J; bases not matched to a gene: 17. Germline CDR1 is SEHNR and CDR2 is FQNEAQ (reference sequence). The CDR3 nucleotides read TGTGCCAGCAGCCCCCACCGGCGGACAGGTAGATGGTACGAGCAGTACTTC. Translation gives CASSPHRRTGRWYEQYF. The full variable domain, rest sourced from reference TRBV7-9 and TRBJ2-7, is DTGVSQNPRHKITKRGQNVTFRCDPISEHNRLYWYRQTLGQGPEFLTYFQNEAQLEKSRLLSDRFSAERPKGSFSTLEIQRTEQGDSAMYLCASSPHRRTGRWYEQYFGPGTRLTVT.

CDR3 sequence: CASSIPGLAPGQFF. The CDR3, as DNA: TGTGCCAGCAGCATTCCTGGACTAGCTCCCGGGCAGTTCTTC. The chain links TRBV7-2 to TRBJ2-1, with TRBD2 matching over 8 bases. Germline CDR1 and CDR2: SGHTA and FQGNSA. After removal of 5 bases from V and 12 bases from J, the junction contained 12 bases not matched to a gene. The CDR3 extends over 14 amino acids.

This chain connects TRBV20-1 to TRBJ2-3; D gene ambiguous. V lost 4 bases and J 6 bases, leaving 14 bases between the germline ends. The germline V gene has CDR1 DFQATT and CDR2 SNEGSKA (reference sequence). The CDR3 covers 13 residues. CDR3 residues: CSAKTTTRDTQYF. CDR3 nucleotide sequence: TGCAGTGCTAAGACCACTACCCGGGATACGCAGTATTTT.

This clonotype has only a few counts. This chain connects TRBV20-1 to TRBJ2-1, with D unresolved. The germline CDR1 and CDR2 sequences are DFQATT and SNEGSKA (reference sequence). V gave up 2 bases and J gave up 4 bases, with 12 bases separating them. The CDR3 consists of 14 residues. In nucleotides, the CDR3 is TGCAGTGCTAGAATCCCCGGCCTTTACAATGAGCAGTTCTTC. This encodes CSARIPGLYNEQFF.

The genes are TRBV18 and TRBJ1-6; 7 positions match TRBD1. Germline CDR1 and CDR2: KGHSH and LQKENI. This CDR3 has 15 residues. V lost 1 base, J lost 6 bases, and 3 bases stayed unmatched. The CDR3 sequence is CASSPLRGPNSPLHF. The CDR3 bases are TGTGCCAGCTCACCACTAAGGGGGCCTAATTCACCCCTCCACTTT.

V and J are TRBV6-1 and TRBJ2-7; 7 nucleotides agree with TRBD2. With 7 bases clipped from V and 7 bases from J, the junction kept 7 bases outside the gene matches. This CDR3 has 12 residues. Germline CDR1 MNHNS, CDR2 SASEGT. CDR3 amino acids: CASMRESGEQYF. For the CDR3, the DNA is TGTGCCAGCATGCGGGAGTCGGGGGAGCAGTACTTC.

For the CDR3, the DNA is TGTGCCAGCCAAGATAGCACAGATACGCAGTATTTT. Protein: CASQDSTDTQYF. The V gene is TRBV19, the J gene TRBJ2-3; no clear D. There are 12 residues in the CDR3. Deletions cut 9 bases from V and 0 bases from J, with 7 bases between. Germline V gene sequence: CDR1 LNHDA, CDR2 SQIVND (reference sequence).

This clonotype has a handful of counts. The gene calls are TRBV7-9 and TRBJ1-2, with a possible D match to TRBD1 (5 bases). Trimming left V 1 base short and J 8 bases short, with 14 bases between. This CDR3 has 14 residues. The germline V gene has CDR1 SEHNR and CDR2 FQNEAQ (reference sequence). Written as DNA, the CDR3 is TGTGCCAGCAGCTTAGGGGGGATTGCCTACGGCTACACCTTC. Protein: CASSLGGIAYGYTF.

The chain couples TRBV6-1 to TRBJ2-2; tentatively, D is TRBD2 (5 bases). The CDR3 is made up of 13 amino acids. Trimming removed 8 bases from V and 8 bases from J, with 15 bases in between. Germline CDR1 and CDR2: MNHNS and SASEGT. As DNA, the CDR3 is TGTGCCAGCGGCGACTATGGTGGGGGGGAGCTGTTTTTT. As protein: CASGDYGGGELFF.

V usage is TRBV19 and J usage is TRBJ2-1, with D perhaps matching TRBD2 (5 bases). Germline-derived CDR1 and CDR2 are LNHDA and SQIVND (reference sequence). Trimming shortened V by 3 bases and J by 12 bases, and 24 bases separated the two germline ends. The CDR3 has 16 residues. This CDR3 is CASSILPPGNNDGQFF. CDR3 bases: TGTGCCAGTAGTATTCTTCCACCGGGGAACAATGACGGGCAGTTCTTC.

The chain joins TRBV7-6 to TRBJ2-7; 7 nucleotides line up with TRBD1. Germline V lookup: CDR1 SGHVS, CDR2 FNYEAQ. The CDR3 extends over 15 amino acids. J lost 1 base, V lost 5 bases, and 8 bases had no gene match. CDR3 nucleotide sequence: TGTGCCAGCAGCCGGGACAGACGGCAATCCTACGAGCAGTACTTC. Amino acid sequence: CASSRDRRQSYEQYF.

The CDR3 DNA is TGTGCCAGCAGTGAAGGGACCCGCCCGGAGGCTGAAGCTTTCTTT. Translation: CASSEGTRPEAEAFF. The V call is TRBV2, the J call TRBJ1-1; D gene ambiguous. CDR3 size: 15 residues. Trimming cost V 1 base and J 6 bases, with 15 bases left between them. CDR1 and CDR2 (germline): SNHLY, FYNNEI.

This clonotype was seen a handful of times. The chain links TRBV6-1 to TRBJ1-5; 10 positions match TRBD1. This CDR3 has 17 amino acids. V lost 4 bases, J lost 1 base, and 7 bases stayed unmatched. CDR1 and CDR2 (germline): MNHNS, SASEGT. CDR3 region: CASSARQGATSNQPQHF. The DNA of the CDR3 is TGTGCCAGCAGTGCTAGACAGGGGGCGACGAGCAATCAGCCCCAGCATTTT.

This clonotype came up a few times. The V and J genes are TRBV6-1 and TRBJ1-2; D gene unclear. The V and J ends lost 6 bases and 2 bases respectively, with 7 bases between them. This CDR3 region has 12 residues. CDR1 is MNHNS and CDR2 is SASEGT in the germline V gene. The DNA of the CDR3 is TGTGCCAGCAGCCCCAGCAACTATGGCTACACCTTC. Translated: CASSPSNYGYTF.

Points on this clonotype: At one boundary the junction diverges from the germline segment, which might be a read error. The chain combines TRBV28 with TRBJ1-2, with D possibly matching TRBD1 (6 bases). This CDR3 is built from 13 residues. Germline loops: CDR1 MDHEN, CDR2 SYDVKM. CDR3 nucleotide sequence: TGTGCCAGCAGCCTTACAGGGAACTATGGCCACACCTTC. This translates into CASSLTGNYGHTF.

V is TRBV20-1 and J is TRBJ1-6; D may be TRBD1 (6 bases). The CDR3 runs to 14 residues. Germline V gives CDR1 DFQATT, CDR2 SNEGSKA (reference sequence). V was shortened by 4 bases and J by 5 bases, with 12 bases between the two germline ends. CDR3 DNA sequence: TGCAGTGCTACCAGGGGATCGGATAATTCACCCCTCCACTTT. It yields the protein CSATRGSDNSPLHF.

Notes on this clonotype: The junction shows a germline mismatch at one end, possibly a read error. This sequence joins TRBV6-1 and TRBJ1-5; a possible D gene is TRBD1 (5 bases). Germline lookup yields CDR1 MNHNS and CDR2 SASEGT. The CDR3 is 19 amino acids. The CDR3 sequence: CASREDSSGASYSNQPQHF. The CDR3 coding sequence is TGTGCCAGCAGAGAAGACAGTTCCGGCGCCTCCTATAGCAATCAGCCCCAGCATTTT.

This clonotype was observed a few times. The V and J genes are TRBV20-1 and TRBJ2-1; 8 nucleotides agree with TRBD1. After removal of 5 bases from V and 1 base from J, the junction contained 10 bases not matched to a gene. The CDR3 sequence is 16 residues long. The germline V gene has CDR1 DFQATT and CDR2 SNEGSKA (reference sequence). The CDR3 sequence is CSAPSTGTGSYNEQFF. The CDR3, as DNA: TGCAGTGCTCCCTCCACCGGGACAGGTTCCTACAATGAGCAGTTCTTC.

With respect to this clonotype: At one end the junction does not follow the germline gene, possibly because of a read error. This chain links TRBV27 with TRBJ1-2; the D gene is possibly TRBD1 (5 bases). CDR3 length: 13 residues. Germline values: CDR1 MNHEY, CDR2 SMNVEV (reference sequence). The CDR3 DNA is TGTGCCAGCAGTTTACAGGGCAGCCCTGGCTACATCTTC. It encodes CASSLQGSPGYIF.

This clonotype showed up just a few times. This sequence joins TRBV7-8 and TRBJ2-3; D is uncertain. Germline V gives CDR1 SGHVS, CDR2 FQNEAQ. Trimming took 2 bases from V and 7 from J, leaving 7 bases between them. This CDR3 region has 12 residues. CDR3 sequence (DNA): TGTGCCAGCAGCTTAAATGGAAATACGCAGTATTTT. This translates into CASSLNGNTQYF.

The chain employs TRBV10-1 and TRBJ2-3; 12 bases agree with TRBD2. J was trimmed by 11 bases and V by 2 bases; bases with no gene match: 5. The CDR3 has 14 amino acids. Germline V CDR1 and CDR2: WNHNN, SYGVQD (reference sequence). Written as DNA, the CDR3 is TGCGCCAGCAGTGAGACCGGACTAGCGGGATTGCAGTATTTT. The encoded protein is CASSETGLAGLQYF.